This entry lists 16 T cell receptor beta chains sequenced from one sample in a study of regulatory T cells in long-lasting Graves disease. Building the TCR beta libraries relied on iRepertoire HTBI primers, and CDR3 regions underwent Arm-PCR. In TCRdb, the multiplex PCR reads were re-called with MiXCR into one record per CDR3 protein. This table has a few hundred thousand distinct CDR3 sequences, 23% appearing once. Time point here: persistent/refractory GD, antithyroid drugs over 5 years with positive TRAb. Preparation of the TCR library used RNA extracted from PBMCs. The sequenced sample was peripheral blood mononuclear cells (PBMCs), obtained when the disease was refractory, from a patient treated with antithyroid drugs. The source is a woman aged 40 to 55 with Graves disease.

The chain employs TRBV5-1 and TRBJ2-7; the match to TRBD2 covers 13 bases. The CDR3 is made up of 13 amino acids. Germline V gives CDR1 SGHRS, CDR2 YFSETQ. Trimming took 2 bases from V and 9 from J; bases not matched to a gene: 2. In DNA, the CDR3 is TGCGCCAGCAGCTTCGGGACTAGCGGGGCGCAGTACTTC. This translates into CASSFGTSGAQYF.

This clonotype was seen a handful of times. The chain carries TRBV29-1 and TRBJ2-1, with D perhaps given as TRBD1 or TRBD2 (5 bases each). The CDR3 is 12 amino acids. Germline V gene lookup returns CDR1 SQVTM and CDR2 ANQGSEA. Trimming pared 2 bases from V and 9 bases from J, leaving 11 bases between. The CDR3 sequence: CSVEPSGTEQFF. CDR3 DNA: TGCAGCGTTGAACCCTCAGGGACTGAGCAGTTCTTC.

As regards this clonotype: The CDR3 does not end in the conserved phenylalanine or tryptophan, so this is likely a read error. This chain links TRBV3-1 with TRBJ2-2, with D unclear. Between the trimmed V and J ends, which lost 4 bases and 2 bases, there was a span of 5 bases. Germline V gene sequence: CDR1 LGHDT, CDR2 YNNKEL (reference sequence). This CDR3 spans 13 amino acids. CDR3 DNA sequence: TGTGCCAGCAGCCCCCTAAACACCGGGGAGCTGTTTCTT. Amino acids: CASSPLNTGELFL.

In this sample, this clonotype turned up many times. The rearrangement links TRBV20-1 to TRBJ2-5; 10 positions match TRBD2. There are 17 residues in the CDR3. The trim removed 1 base at V and 2 bases at J, leaving 10 bases unmatched. Germline lookup yields CDR1 DFQATT and CDR2 SNEGSKA (reference sequence). The CDR3 here is CSARGGLAGAAQETQYF. The CDR3 DNA reads as TGCAGTGCTAGAGGAGGGCTAGCGGGAGCGGCTCAAGAGACCCAGTACTTC.

This clonotype was picked up many times. The chain recombines TRBV20-1 with TRBJ1-2; the D is unclear. Germline V gene lookup returns CDR1 DFQATT and CDR2 SNEGSKA (reference sequence). Trimming took off 6 bases at V and 6 bases at J, with 11 bases between the two ends. This CDR3 is built from 11 residues. The CDR3 region has the DNA TGCAGTGCCCTTATTATCCATGGCTACACCTTC. Residues: CSALIIHGYTF.

This clonotype was observed a single time. The rearrangement links TRBV4-2 to TRBJ1-4, with a possible D match to TRBD1 (6 bases). V lost 4 bases and J 0 bases, leaving 18 bases between the germline ends. This CDR3 region has 18 residues. Germline-derived CDR1 and CDR2 are LGHNA and YNFKEQ. The CDR3 here is CASSRTASRSSTNEKLFF. CDR3 in DNA: TGTGCCAGCAGCCGGACAGCCTCGCGCAGCTCAACTAATGAAAAACTGTTTTTT.

There are a few counts of this clonotype. The chain links TRBV5-1 to TRBJ1-1; D call uncertain. Per the germline V gene, CDR1 is SGHRS and CDR2 is YFSETQ. V dropped 0 bases and J dropped 6 bases, with 21 bases sitting between them. There are 17 residues in the CDR3. This CDR3 reads CASSLEGLVSLSSEAFF. The CDR3 DNA reads as TGCGCCAGCAGCTTGGAGGGCCTAGTGTCATTATCCTCTGAAGCTTTCTTT. The full variable domain, completed using reference TRBV5-1 and TRBJ1-1, is KAGVTQTPRYLIKTRGQQVTLSCSPISGHRSVSWYQQTPGQGLQFLFEYFSETQRNKGNFPGRFSGRQFSNSRSEMNVSTLELGDSALYLCASSLEGLVSLSSEAFFGQGTRLTVV.

This rearrangement joins TRBV18 to TRBJ2-5; D is ambiguous. The V gene lost 1 base and the J gene lost 0 bases, with 6 bases spanning the gap. Germline lookup yields CDR1 KGHSH and CDR2 LQKENI. The CDR3 loop spans 14 amino acids. This CDR3 is CASSPQQNQETQYF. The CDR3 nucleotides are TGTGCCAGCTCACCACAACAGAACCAAGAGACCCAGTACTTC.

This clonotype was counted between two and nine times. The chain carries TRBV27 and TRBJ2-7; 14 positions agree with TRBD2. Germline loops: CDR1 MNHEY, CDR2 SMNVEV (reference sequence). Trimming at V came to 10 bases and at J to 5 bases, leaving 13 bases not matched to a gene. The CDR3 extends over 16 amino acids. The CDR3 region has the DNA TGTGCCACCAAACAGAGCGGGACTAGCGGGAGAAACGAGCAGTACTTC. Protein: CATKQSGTSGRNEQYF.

The J gene is TRBJ1-1, the V gene TRBV13, with D hard to call. Germline loops: CDR1 PRHDT, CDR2 FYEKMQ (reference sequence). The V end lost 7 bases, the J end lost 10 bases, and 19 bases lay between the germline ends. The CDR3 sequence is 13 residues long. The CDR3 is CASTNHRRVGAFF. Written as DNA, the CDR3 is TGTGCCAGCACCAACCACCGCCGTGTTGGAGCTTTCTTT. The full variable domain, its missing parts supplied by reference TRBV13 and TRBJ1-1, is AAGVIQSPRHLIKEKRETATLKCYPIPRHDTVYWYQQGPGQDPQFLISFYEKMQSDKGSIPDRFSAQQFSDYHSELNMSSLELGDSALYFCASTNHRRVGAFFGQGTRLTVV.

A single count supports this clonotype. Germline is not matched at one junction end, which may reflect a read error. The chain combines TRBV10-3 with TRBJ1-1, with D unclear. The CDR3 is 15 amino acids. Germline CDR1 reads ENHRY; CDR2 reads SYGVKD. CDR3 in DNA: TGTGCCATCAGGGGTTACGCGCGGCTGAACACTGAAGCCTTCTTT. The encoded protein is CAIRGYARLNTEAFF.

The table lists this clonotype with a few counts. In DNA, the CDR3 is TGCAGTGCTCCTACATTTAGGGGGGCAGGCTACGAGCAGTACTTC. Protein product: CSAPTFRGAGYEQYF. The chain has TRBV20-1 and TRBJ2-7, with D perhaps assigned TRBD1 or TRBD2 (6 bases each). The germline gives CDR1 DFQATT, CDR2 SNEGSKA (reference sequence). The CDR3 contains 15 residues. Trimming shortened V by 5 bases and J by 3 bases, and 20 bases separated the two germline ends.

This clonotype occurred a few times. Germline is not matched at one junction end, which may reflect a read error. The gene calls are TRBV7-7 and TRBJ2-5; 9 positions agree with TRBD2. This CDR3 has 15 amino acids. Germline V gives CDR1 SSHAT, CDR2 FNYEAQ (reference sequence). The CDR3 sequence: CASSLNSGRSETQYF. The DNA for the CDR3 is TGTGCTAGCAGCTTAAATAGCGGGAGATCGGAGACCCAGTACTTC.

The chain has TRBV5-1 and TRBJ2-6; D perhaps matches TRBD2 (6 bases). The germline CDR1 and CDR2 sequences are SGHRS and YFSETQ. The V gene lost 1 base and the J gene lost 0 bases, with 8 bases spanning the gap. The CDR3 extends over 16 amino acids. This CDR3 reads CASSLTDYSGANVLTF. The DNA for the CDR3 is TGCGCCAGCAGCTTGACGGACTACTCTGGGGCCAACGTCCTGACTTTC.

As for this clonotype: This could be a read error, since a much larger clone is one nucleotide away. As the CDR3 is not closed by the conserved phenylalanine or tryptophan, this likely results from a read error. CDR3 coding DNA: TGTGCCAGCAGTTCCCAATGGGACAGGAACCTGAATCAGCCCCAGCATCTT. Its translation is CASSSQWDRNLNQPQHL. The chain uses TRBV12-3 or TRBV12-4 and TRBJ1-5; 8 nucleotides align to TRBD1. This CDR3 contains 17 residues. Losses at the gene ends were 4 bases for V and 4 bases for J; bases not matched to a gene: 12.

As regards this clonotype: Relative to the germline gene, one junction end is altered; a read error may explain this. The chain couples TRBV7-9 to TRBJ2-2; D gene uncertain. CDR1 and CDR2 (germline): SEHNR, FQNEAQ (reference sequence). The CDR3 is 11 amino acids. The DNA of the CDR3 is TGCGCCAGCAGCTGGGCCGGGGAGCTGTTTTTT. It yields the protein CASSWAGELFF. Complete variable domain (other parts from reference TRBV7-9 and TRBJ2-2): DTGVSQNPRHKITKRGQNVTFRCDPISEHNRLYWYRQTLGQGPEFLTYFQNEAQLEKSRLLSDRFSAERPKGSFSTLEIQRTEQGDSAMYLCASSWAGELFFGEGSRLTVL.